Following are 15 T cell receptor beta chains from one sample sequenced in a study of shared T cell receptors in the human thymus. TCRdb's table, derived via immunoSEQ multiplex PCR, lists solely in-frame clones and lacks some. Of some 400,000 clones listed, approximately 95% were seen once; the top ten hold about 0.02%. Sequenced input: thymocytes. These receptors originate from a human donor.

The chain employs TRBV4-2 and TRBJ1-2; 8 bases are shared with TRBD1. After removal of 5 bases from V and 4 bases from J, the junction contained 6 bases not matched to a gene. CDR1 and CDR2 (germline): LGHNA, YNFKEQ. The CDR3 is made up of 14 amino acids. CDR3 amino acids: CASSVPGQVYGYTF. DNA for the CDR3: TGTGCCAGCAGCGTCCCGGGACAGGTCTATGGCTACACCTTC.

The gene calls are TRBV28 and TRBJ2-3; D might be TRBD1 (6 bases). This CDR3 is built from 16 residues. Trimming stripped 5 bases from V and 1 base from J, with 16 bases between. CDR1 and CDR2 from the germline V gene are MDHEN and SYDVKM. CDR3 sequence (DNA): TGTGCCAGCAGTCATAAACAGGGATCGGGCACAGATACGCAGTATTTT. This encodes CASSHKQGSGTDTQYF.

The chain carries TRBV4-1 and TRBJ1-3; D is undetermined. The CDR3 spans 19 residues. In germline, CDR1 is MGHRA, CDR2 YSYEKL. The V end lost 4 bases, the J end lost 0 bases, and 22 bases lay between the germline ends. CDR3 nucleotide sequence: TGCGCCAGCAGCCCTCTACCTACGGGTTCCCCTTCCTCTGGAAACACCATATATTTT. Amino acids: CASSPLPTGSPSSGNTIYF.

The chain carries TRBV6-1 and TRBJ1-2, with 7 bases lining up with TRBD1. The CDR3 runs to 16 residues. With V trimmed by 4 bases and J by 5 bases, 13 bases remained unmatched. In germline, CDR1 is MNHNS, CDR2 SASEGT. CDR3 coding DNA: TGTGCCAGCAGTGTAGGGACAGTTAAACAACCTTATGGCTACACCTTC. Amino acid sequence: CASSVGTVKQPYGYTF.

This chain uses TRBV7-2 with TRBJ2-5, with 8 positions matching TRBD2. This CDR3 has 15 residues. Trimming took 3 bases from V and 1 from J; bases not matched to a gene: 4. From germline, CDR1 is SGHTA and CDR2 FQGNSA. The CDR3 DNA is TGTGCCAGCAGCTTGGAGCGGGAGACCCAAGAGACCCAGTACTTC. It translates to CASSLERETQETQYF.

This chain links TRBV7-8 with TRBJ2-1; possibly TRBD2 for D (5 bases). The V and J ends lost 5 bases and 4 bases respectively, with 18 bases between them. Germline V CDR1 and CDR2: SGHVS, FQNEAQ. The CDR3 has 16 residues. The DNA for the CDR3 is TGTGCCAGCAGCGGGAGCGATGGACTTGTATACAATGAGCAGTTCTTC. Protein sequence: CASSGSDGLVYNEQFF.

The V and J genes are TRBV7-2 and TRBJ2-1, with TRBD2 identical over 10 bases. The length of the CDR3 is 16 residues. In germline, CDR1 is SGHTA, CDR2 FQGNSA. The junction had 9 bases not matched to a gene; V was cut back by 4 bases and J by 6 bases. The CDR3 DNA sequence: TGTGCCAGCAGCTCACCCTCAGCGGGAGGGGGCAATGAGCAGTTCTTC. It specifies CASSSPSAGGGNEQFF.

The V gene is TRBV6-1, the J gene TRBJ2-4; no reliable D call. Trimming left V 0 bases short and J 0 bases short, with 9 bases between. This CDR3 spans 16 amino acids. Per the germline V gene, CDR1 is MNHNS and CDR2 is SASEGT. As DNA, the CDR3 is TGTGCCAGCAGTGAAGCTTGGACGGTAGCCAAAAACATTCAGTACTTC. Encoded protein: CASSEAWTVAKNIQYF.

The genes are TRBV11-3 and TRBJ2-3; D ambiguous. With 1 base removed from V and 2 bases from J, the gap between germline ends came to 13 bases. Germline-derived CDR1 and CDR2 are SGHNT and YENEEA. The length of the CDR3 is 16 residues. CDR3 amino acids: CASSLAGSRYTDTQYF. The CDR3 DNA reads TGTGCCAGCAGCTTAGCCGGCAGCCGGTACACAGATACGCAGTATTTT.

The chain is built from TRBV27 and TRBJ1-2; weak D call: TRBD1 (6 bases). V was shortened by 3 bases and J by 6 bases, with 14 bases between the two germline ends. The CDR3 is 14 amino acids. In germline, CDR1 is MNHEY, CDR2 SMNVEV (reference sequence). This CDR3 is CASSFQGTENGYTF. The CDR3 DNA follows: TGTGCCAGCAGTTTTCAGGGGACGGAGAATGGCTACACCTTC.

V usage is TRBV7-9 and J usage is TRBJ2-6; perhaps TRBD1 as D (6 bases). Germline V gives CDR1 SEHNR, CDR2 FQNEAQ (reference sequence). The germline V and J ends were trimmed by 7 bases and 1 base, with 20 bases remaining between them. The CDR3 runs 18 residues. This CDR3 is CASNHAGTPPSGANVLTF. In DNA, the CDR3 is TGTGCCAGCAACCACGCCGGGACACCCCCTTCTGGGGCCAACGTCCTGACTTTC.

The chain is built from TRBV11-2 and TRBJ2-2, with 7 bases identical to TRBD2. The CDR3 runs 16 residues. From germline, CDR1 is SGHAT and CDR2 FQNNGV. V lost 5 bases and J lost 4; bases outside the gene matches: 10. CDR3 protein: CASSAGRPTSTGELFF. The DNA of the CDR3 is TGTGCCAGCAGCGCCGGGAGGCCAACGAGCACCGGGGAGCTGTTTTTT. Supplemented by reference TRBV11-2 and TRBJ2-2, the full variable domain reads EAGVAQSPRYKIIEKRQSVAFWCNPISGHATLYWYQQILGQGPKLLIQFQNNGVVDDSQLPKDRFSAERLKGVDSTLKIQPAKLEDSAVYLCASSAGRPTSTGELFFGEGSRLTVL.

J is TRBJ1-3 and V is TRBV5-1; D is ambiguous. Trimming stripped 1 base from V and 0 bases from J, with 23 bases between. Germline V gene lookup returns CDR1 SGHRS and CDR2 YFSETQ. CDR3 size: 20 residues. The CDR3 nucleotides are TGCGCCAGCAGCTTGCCGGGCACCTCGGATTGGCCGAACTCTGGAAACACCATATATTTT. Protein: CASSLPGTSDWPNSGNTIYF.

The chain joins TRBV7-9 to TRBJ2-5, with 10 bases matching TRBD2. This CDR3 region has 16 residues. The trim removed 6 bases at V and 5 bases at J, leaving 12 bases unmatched. Germline V gene lookup returns CDR1 SEHNR and CDR2 FQNEAQ (reference sequence). The DNA of the CDR3 is TGTGCCAGCAGTCGTAGCGGGAGGAGTCGGTCGGAGACCCAGTACTTC. This gives the protein CASSRSGRSRSETQYF. Filled out from reference TRBV7-9 and TRBJ2-5, the complete variable domain reads DTGVSQNPRHKITKRGQNVTFRCDPISEHNRLYWYRQTLGQGPEFLTYFQNEAQLEKSRLLSDRFSAERPKGSFSTLEIQRTEQGDSAMYLCASSRSGRSRSETQYFGPGTRLLVL.

The V call is TRBV28, the J call TRBJ2-5; 7 positions match TRBD1. The V segment lost 2 bases and the J segment 9 bases; nucleotides outside the gene matches: 9. Germline loops: CDR1 MDHEN, CDR2 SYDVKM. The CDR3 is 14 residues long. DNA of the CDR3: TGTGCCAGCAGTTTAGAGCCGGGACAGTGGGCCCAGTACTTC. Its protein product is CASSLEPGQWAQYF.